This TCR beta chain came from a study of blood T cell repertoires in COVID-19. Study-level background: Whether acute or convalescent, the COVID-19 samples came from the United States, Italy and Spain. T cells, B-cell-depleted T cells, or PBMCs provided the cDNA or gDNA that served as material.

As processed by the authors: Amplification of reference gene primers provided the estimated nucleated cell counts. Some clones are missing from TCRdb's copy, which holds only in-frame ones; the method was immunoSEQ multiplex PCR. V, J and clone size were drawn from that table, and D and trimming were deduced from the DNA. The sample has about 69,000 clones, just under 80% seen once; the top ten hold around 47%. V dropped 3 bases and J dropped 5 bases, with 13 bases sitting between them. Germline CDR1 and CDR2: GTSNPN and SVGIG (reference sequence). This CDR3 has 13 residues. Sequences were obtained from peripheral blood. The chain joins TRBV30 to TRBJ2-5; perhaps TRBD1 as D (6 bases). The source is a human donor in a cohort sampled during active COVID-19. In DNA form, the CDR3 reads TGTGCCTGGAGCAGGGGTCGATGGGAGACCCAGTACTTC. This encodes CAWSRGRWETQYF.